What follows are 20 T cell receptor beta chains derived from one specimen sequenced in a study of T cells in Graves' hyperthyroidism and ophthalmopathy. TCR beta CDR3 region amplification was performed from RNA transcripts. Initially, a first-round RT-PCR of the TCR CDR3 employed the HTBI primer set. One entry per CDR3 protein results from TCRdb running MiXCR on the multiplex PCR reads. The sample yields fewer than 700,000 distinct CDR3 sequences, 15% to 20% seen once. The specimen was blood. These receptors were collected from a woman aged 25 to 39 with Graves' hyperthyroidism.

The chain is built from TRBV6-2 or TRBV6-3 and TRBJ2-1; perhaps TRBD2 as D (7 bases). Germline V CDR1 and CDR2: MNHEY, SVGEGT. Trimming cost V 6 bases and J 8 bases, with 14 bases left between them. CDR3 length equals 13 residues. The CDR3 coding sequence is TGTGCCAGCAGGAGGGGGGGTCTCGATGAGCAGTTCTTC. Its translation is CASRRGGLDEQFF.

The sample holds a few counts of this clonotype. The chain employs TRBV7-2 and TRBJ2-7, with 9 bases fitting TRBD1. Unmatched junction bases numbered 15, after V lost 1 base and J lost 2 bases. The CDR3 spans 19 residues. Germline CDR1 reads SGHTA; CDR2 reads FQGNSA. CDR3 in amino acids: CASSLVEGAPGQGPYEQYF. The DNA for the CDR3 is TGTGCCAGCAGCTTAGTAGAGGGGGCCCCGGGACAGGGCCCCTACGAGCAGTACTTC.

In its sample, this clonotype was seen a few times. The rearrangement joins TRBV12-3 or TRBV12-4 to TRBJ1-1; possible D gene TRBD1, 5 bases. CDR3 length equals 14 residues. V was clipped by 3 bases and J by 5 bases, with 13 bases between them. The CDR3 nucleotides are TGTGCCAGCAGTTTCCAGGGAGGGGAGACTGAAGCTTTCTTT. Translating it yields CASSFQGGETEAFF.

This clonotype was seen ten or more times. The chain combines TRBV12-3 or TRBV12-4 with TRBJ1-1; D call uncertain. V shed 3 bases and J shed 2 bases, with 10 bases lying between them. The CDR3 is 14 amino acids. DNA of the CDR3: TGTGCCAGCAGTTTTGCCGGTCTAAACACTGAAGCTTTCTTT. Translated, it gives CASSFAGLNTEAFF.

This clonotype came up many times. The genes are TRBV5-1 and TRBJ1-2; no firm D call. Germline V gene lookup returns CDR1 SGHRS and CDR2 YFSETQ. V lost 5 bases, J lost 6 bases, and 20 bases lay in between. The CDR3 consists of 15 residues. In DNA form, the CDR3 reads TGCGCCAGCAGTTGGACCCCAGGACCGAGCAATGGCTACACCTTC. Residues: CASSWTPGPSNGYTF. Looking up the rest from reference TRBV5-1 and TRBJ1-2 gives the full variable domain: KAGVTQTPRYLIKTRGQQVTLSCSPISGHRSVSWYQQTPGQGLQFLFEYFSETQRNKGNFPGRFSGRQFSNSRSEMNVSTLELGDSALYLCASSWTPGPSNGYTFGSGTRLTVV.

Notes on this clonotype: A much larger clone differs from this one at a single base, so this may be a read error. This CDR3 reads CASIRRALDTRYF. In DNA, the CDR3 is TGTGCCAGCATCCGGAGGGCCTTAGATACGCGGTATTTT. This chain uses TRBV7-2 with TRBJ2-3, with D tentatively TRBD2 (6 bases). Germline V gene data show CDR1 as SGHTA and CDR2 as FQGNSA. The CDR3 spans 13 residues.

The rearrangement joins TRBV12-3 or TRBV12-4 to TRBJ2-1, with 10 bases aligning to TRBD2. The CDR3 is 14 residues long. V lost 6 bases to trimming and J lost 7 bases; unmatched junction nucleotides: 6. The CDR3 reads CASRPTSGKNEQFF. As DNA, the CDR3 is TGTGCCAGCAGGCCCACTAGCGGGAAGAATGAGCAGTTCTTC.

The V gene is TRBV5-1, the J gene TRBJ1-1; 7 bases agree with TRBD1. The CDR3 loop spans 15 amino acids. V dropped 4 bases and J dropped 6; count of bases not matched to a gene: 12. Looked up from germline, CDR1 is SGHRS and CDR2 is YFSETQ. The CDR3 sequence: CASSANPTGLAEAFF. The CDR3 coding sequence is TGCGCCAGCAGCGCTAACCCGACAGGGCTCGCTGAAGCTTTCTTT.

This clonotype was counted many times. The CDR3 DNA is TGTGCCAGCAGTTATGGGGGTCGTCAGCCCCAGCATTTT. Translation gives CASSYGGRQPQHF. V usage is TRBV28 and J usage is TRBJ1-5, with D possibly being TRBD1 (5 bases). Per the germline V gene, CDR1 is MDHEN and CDR2 is SYDVKM. V dropped 4 bases and J dropped 6 bases, with 10 bases sitting between them. The CDR3 is made up of 13 amino acids.

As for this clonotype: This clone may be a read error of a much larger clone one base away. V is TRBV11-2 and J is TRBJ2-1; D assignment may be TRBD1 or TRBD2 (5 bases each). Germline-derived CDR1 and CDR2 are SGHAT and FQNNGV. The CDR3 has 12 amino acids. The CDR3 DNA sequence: TGTGCCAACAGCTTAATGGGGGATGAGCAGTTCTTC. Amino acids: CANSLMGDEQFF.

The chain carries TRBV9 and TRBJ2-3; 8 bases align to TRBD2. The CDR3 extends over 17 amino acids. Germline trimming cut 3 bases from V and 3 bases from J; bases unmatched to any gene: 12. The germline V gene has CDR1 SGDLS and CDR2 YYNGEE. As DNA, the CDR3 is TGTGCCAGCAGCGCGAGTACTAGCGGAGGAGTGACAGATACGCAGTATTTT. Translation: CASSASTSGGVTDTQYF.

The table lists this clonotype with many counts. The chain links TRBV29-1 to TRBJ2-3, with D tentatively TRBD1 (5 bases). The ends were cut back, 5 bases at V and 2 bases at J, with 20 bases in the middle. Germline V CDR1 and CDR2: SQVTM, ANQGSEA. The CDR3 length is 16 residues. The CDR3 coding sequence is TGCAGCGTTCGCGGTCCTGGAGACAGACTCACAGATACGCAGTATTTT. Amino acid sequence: CSVRGPGDRLTDTQYF.

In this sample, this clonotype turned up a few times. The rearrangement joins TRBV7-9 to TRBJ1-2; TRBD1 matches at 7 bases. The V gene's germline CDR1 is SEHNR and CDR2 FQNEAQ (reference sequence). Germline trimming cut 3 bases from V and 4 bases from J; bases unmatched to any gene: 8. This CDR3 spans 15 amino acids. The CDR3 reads CASSFGTANFYGYTF. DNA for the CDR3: TGTGCCAGCAGCTTTGGGACAGCTAACTTCTATGGCTACACCTTC.

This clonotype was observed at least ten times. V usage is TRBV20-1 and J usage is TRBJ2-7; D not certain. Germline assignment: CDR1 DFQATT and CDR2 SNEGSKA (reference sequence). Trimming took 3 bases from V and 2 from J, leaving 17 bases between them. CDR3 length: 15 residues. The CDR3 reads CSASSGRGLPYEQYF. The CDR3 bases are TGCAGTGCTAGCTCCGGAAGAGGATTGCCCTACGAGCAGTACTTC.

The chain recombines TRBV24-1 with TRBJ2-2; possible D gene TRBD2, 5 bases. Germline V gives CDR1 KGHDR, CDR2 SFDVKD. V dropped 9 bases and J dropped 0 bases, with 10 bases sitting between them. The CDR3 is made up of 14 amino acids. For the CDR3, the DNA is TGTGCCACCGGAGGCGGAGCGAACACCGGGGAGCTGTTTTTT. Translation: CATGGGANTGELFF.

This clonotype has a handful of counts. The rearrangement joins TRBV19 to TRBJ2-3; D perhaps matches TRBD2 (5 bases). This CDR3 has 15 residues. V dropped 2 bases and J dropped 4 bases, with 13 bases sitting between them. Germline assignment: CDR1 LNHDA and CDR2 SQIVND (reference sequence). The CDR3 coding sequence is TGTGCCAGTAGTATAACTGAGAGGGCTCCAGATACGCAGTATTTT. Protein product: CASSITERAPDTQYF.

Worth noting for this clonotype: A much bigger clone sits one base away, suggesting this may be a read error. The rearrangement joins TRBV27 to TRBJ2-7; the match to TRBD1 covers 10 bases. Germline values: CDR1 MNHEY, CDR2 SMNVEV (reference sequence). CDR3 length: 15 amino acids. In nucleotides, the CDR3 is TGTGCCGGCAGTTTCCTGGGACAGGGGCTTGGCGAGCAGTACTTC. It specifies CAGSFLGQGLGEQYF.

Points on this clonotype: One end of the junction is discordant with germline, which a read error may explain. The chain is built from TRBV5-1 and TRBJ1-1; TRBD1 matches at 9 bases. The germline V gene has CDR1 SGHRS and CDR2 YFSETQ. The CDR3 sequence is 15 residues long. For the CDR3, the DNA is TGCGCCAGCAGCATAGGGACAGGGAGCGACACTGAAACTTTCTTT. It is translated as CASSIGTGSDTETFF.

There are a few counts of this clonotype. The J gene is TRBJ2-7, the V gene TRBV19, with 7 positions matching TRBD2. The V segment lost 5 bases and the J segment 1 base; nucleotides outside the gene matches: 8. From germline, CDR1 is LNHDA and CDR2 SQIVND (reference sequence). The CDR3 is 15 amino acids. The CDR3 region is CASSSRAAGSYEQYF. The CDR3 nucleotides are TGTGCCAGTAGTTCCAGAGCAGCGGGATCCTACGAGCAGTACTTC.

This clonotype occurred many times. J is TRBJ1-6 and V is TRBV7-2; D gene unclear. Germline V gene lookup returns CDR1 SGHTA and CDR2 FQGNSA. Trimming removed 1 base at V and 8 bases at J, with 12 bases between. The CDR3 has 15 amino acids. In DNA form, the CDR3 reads TGTGCCAGCAGCTTAGGGTCGCAGCGACATTCACCCCTCCACTTT. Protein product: CASSLGSQRHSPLHF.